A selection of T cell receptor beta chains follows, all from one sample in a study of technical replicates of blood from a few donors. Here immunoSEQ multiplex PCR was the method, and the copy in TCRdb shows in-frame clones only, minus some. The sample contains more than 65,000 clones, approximately 94% of which appear only once. Sequencing was performed on T cells isolated from PBMCs. These receptors all stem from a human donor in good health. CDR3s include the opening cysteine and the closing phenylalanine or tryptophan. Fields, in order: J gene, V gene, CDR3 length, clone size, D gene, CDR3 protein, CDR3 DNA. The D gene is left open where the match is weak. Expanded clones are given a class, and other clones once, few, many or no size at all.

TRBJ1-2,TRBV6-6,14,NA,NA,CASSYPEGVYGYTF,TGTGCCAGCAGCTACCCTGAGGGTGTCTATGGCTACACCTTC
TRBJ2-1,TRBV19,18,NA,TRBD2,CASSNRASGRAFYNEQFF,TGTGCCAGTAGTAATAGGGCTAGCGGGAGGGCCTTTTACAATGAGCAGTTCTTC
TRBJ2-5,TRBV4-1,14,once,NA,CASSQVGDQETQYF,TGCGCCAGCAGCCAAGTAGGGGACCAAGAGACCCAGTACTTC
TRBJ2-1,TRBV5-1,15,NA,TRBD2,CASGLAGNVGNEQFF,TGCGCCAGCGGACTAGCGGGAAATGTGGGAAATGAGCAGTTCTTC
TRBJ2-7,TRBV19,14,NA,TRBD2,CASGERGRSYEQYF,TGTGCCAGTGGAGAGCGGGGGAGATCCTACGAGCAGTACTTC
TRBJ2-2,TRBV7-2,15,NA,TRBD1,CASRRTGANTGELFF,TGTGCCAGCAGGAGGACAGGGGCTAACACCGGGGAGCTGTTTTTT
TRBJ2-1,TRBV10-3,15,NA,TRBD2,CAISEGLANYNEQFF,TGTGCCATCAGTGAGGGACTAGCGAACTACAATGAGCAGTTCTTC
TRBJ2-3,TRBV6-5,16,once,TRBD2,CASSSGLAGGADTQYF,TGTGCCAGCAGTTCTGGACTAGCGGGAGGGGCAGATACGCAGTATTTT
TRBJ2-2,TRBV29-1,20,NA,TRBD2,CSVEGRELAGGHPGTGELFF,TGCAGCGTTGAAGGTAGGGAACTAGCGGGAGGGCACCCAGGTACCGGGGAGCTGTTTTTT
TRBJ2-2,TRBV7-9,19,NA,TRBD2,CASGLTLSGRAVNTGELFF,TGTGCCAGCGGGCTCACCCTTAGCGGGAGGGCCGTAAACACCGGGGAGCTGTTTTTT
TRBJ2-7,TRBV25-1,16,NA,TRBD2,CASQTPGLAGAYEQYF,TGTGCCAGCCAGACTCCTGGACTAGCGGGAGCCTACGAGCAGTACTTC
TRBJ2-7,TRBV29-1,13,NA,TRBD1,CSVTGTGGYEQYF,TGCAGCGTTACCGGGACAGGGGGTTACGAGCAGTACTTC
TRBJ1-2,TRBV27,13,NA,NA,CASSLRGGHGYTF,TGTGCCAGCAGTTTAAGGGGGGGGCATGGCTACACCTTC
TRBJ1-2,TRBV28,15,NA,NA,CASRTTGSRSYGYTF,TGTGCCAGCAGAACCACGGGGTCTCGGAGTTATGGCTACACCTTC
TRBJ1-1,TRBV9,15,NA,TRBD1,CASSPFDRANTEAFF,TGTGCCAGCAGCCCATTCGACAGGGCGAACACTGAAGCTTTCTTT
TRBJ2-3,TRBV7-6,14,NA,NA,CASSRRDFTDTQYF,TGTGCCAGCAGCCGTCGGGACTTCACAGATACGCAGTATTTT
TRBJ2-5,TRBV28,11,NA,NA,CASSLRETQYF,TGTGCCAGCAGTTTACGGGAGACCCAGTACTTC
TRBJ2-1,TRBV6-5,13,once,NA,CASSYSTLNEQFF,TGTGCCAGCAGTTACTCGACTCTCAATGAGCAGTTCTTC
TRBJ2-1,TRBV7-2,15,NA,TRBD2,CASSLLVSGSNEQFF,TGTGCCAGCAGCTTACTCGTTAGCGGGAGCAATGAGCAGTTCTTC
TRBJ2-6,TRBV2,14,NA,NA,CASTGTAGANVLTF,TGTGCCAGCACTGGGACTGCTGGGGCCAACGTCCTGACTTTC
TRBJ2-2,TRBV4-2,18,NA,NA,CASSQNTASETNTGELFF,TGTGCCAGCAGCCAGAACACTGCTAGCGAGACGAACACCGGGGAGCTGTTTTTT
TRBJ2-7,TRBV7-6,13,NA,NA,CASSSGPNYEQYF,TGTGCCAGCAGCTCCGGTCCGAACTACGAGCAGTACTTC
TRBJ2-2,TRBV2,14,NA,NA,CASTLSGNTGELFF,TGTGCCAGCACCCTATCGGGGAACACCGGGGAGCTGTTTTTT
TRBJ1-5,TRBV6-1,16,NA,TRBD1,CASSEADRGLAQPQHF,TGTGCCAGCAGTGAAGCGGACAGGGGATTAGCTCAGCCCCAGCATTTT
TRBJ1-2,TRBV23-1,15,NA,TRBD1,CASSHRLTGYFGYTF,TGCGCCAGCAGTCATCGCCTGACAGGGTATTTTGGCTACACCTTC
TRBJ2-7,TRBV7-9,14,NA,TRBD2,CASSRTSGRTEQYF,TGTGCCAGCAGCCGGACTAGCGGGAGAACCGAGCAGTACTTC
TRBJ2-3,TRBV5-4,14,NA,NA,CASSLGHNTDTQYF,TGTGCCAGCAGCTTGGGGCATAACACAGATACGCAGTATTTT
TRBJ1-2,TRBV6-6,15,NA,TRBD1,CASSYPPQGHYGYTF,TGTGCCAGCAGTTACCCCCCACAGGGGCACTATGGCTACACCTTC
TRBJ2-1,TRBV28,15,NA,NA,CASSFGGVVGNEQFF,TGTGCCAGCAGTTTTGGCGGGGTGGTTGGCAATGAGCAGTTCTTC
TRBJ2-1,TRBV6-5,15,NA,TRBD2,CASSYYGSGDNEQFF,TGTGCCAGCAGTTACTACGGTAGCGGGGACAATGAGCAGTTCTTC
TRBJ2-1,TRBV5-8,16,once,TRBD1,CASSARTGGLYNEQFF,TGTGCCAGCAGCGCTCGGACAGGGGGCTTGTACAATGAGCAGTTCTTC
TRBJ1-1,TRBV5-4,13,few,NA,CASSADSLTEAFF,TGTGCCAGCAGCGCAGACAGTTTAACTGAAGCTTTCTTT
TRBJ2-1,TRBV28,15,NA,TRBD2,CASSLLAGGHNEQFF,TGTGCCAGCAGCTTACTAGCGGGAGGACACAATGAGCAGTTCTTC
TRBJ2-5,TRBV6-5,16,NA,NA,CASSYFLGRVKETQYF,TGTGCCAGCAGTTACTTTCTAGGCAGGGTAAAAGAGACCCAGTACTTC
TRBJ2-1,TRBV27,12,NA,NA,CASSLRGNEQFF,TGTGCCAGCAGTTTACGGGGGAATGAGCAGTTCTTC
TRBJ2-5,TRBV6-5,16,NA,TRBD2,CASSSPISGRGETQYF,TGTGCCAGCAGTTCCCCTATTAGCGGGAGAGGAGAGACCCAGTACTTC
TRBJ2-2,TRBV5-1,16,NA,NA,CASSLVGGDLTGELFF,TGCGCCAGCAGCTTGGTCGGCGGTGACCTCACCGGGGAGCTGTTTTTT
TRBJ2-2,TRBV19,15,NA,TRBD1,CASSIGQGITGELFF,TGTGCCAGTAGTATAGGACAGGGAATCACCGGGGAGCTGTTTTTT
TRBJ1-2,TRBV6-5,14,NA,NA,CASSYEGAGSGYTF,TGTGCCAGCAGTTACGAAGGGGCAGGTTCAGGCTACACCTTC
TRBJ2-1,TRBV4-2,17,NA,TRBD2,CASSRGSGREGYNEQFF,TGTGCCAGCAGCCGAGGCTCAGGGCGGGAGGGATACAATGAGCAGTTCTTC
TRBJ2-7,TRBV7-3,15,NA,NA,CASSPDLKGTYEQYF,TGTGCCAGCAGCCCCGACCTTAAGGGGACCTACGAGCAGTACTTC
TRBJ2-7,TRBV5-1,14,NA,NA,CASSLVQYPYEQYF,TGCGCCAGCAGCTTGGTACAGTATCCCTACGAGCAGTACTTC